One sample yielded the 27 T cell receptor beta chains listed below, sequenced in a study of blood T cell repertoires in COVID-19. The repertoire was sequenced with immunoSEQ multiplex PCR; TCRdb's copy has only in-frame clones and lacks some. The sample lists about 250,000 clones, 85% to 90% occurring once. Sequencing was done on a sample of PBMCs or T cells enriched from blood (not recorded which). The source is a man aged 40-55 years who had recovered from COVID-19.

V gene TRBV3-1 (or the pseudogene TRBV3-2) combines with J gene TRBJ2-1, with TRBD2 matching over 8 bases. The CDR3 has 14 residues. Unmatched junction bases numbered 5, after V lost 1 base and J lost 9 bases. CDR1 is LGHDT, CDR2 YNNKEL, per germline (reference sequence). This CDR3 is CASSQAAGVGEQFF. The CDR3 DNA reads TGTGCCAGCAGCCAAGCAGCGGGGGTGGGTGAGCAGTTCTTC.

The genes are TRBV7-9 and TRBJ1-5; D is unresolved. CDR3 length: 12 residues. Germline CDR1 reads SEHNR; CDR2 reads FQNEAQ (reference sequence). The germline V and J ends were trimmed by 3 bases and 4 bases, with 4 bases remaining between them. The CDR3 loop reads CASSFRNQPQHF. CDR3 coding DNA: TGTGCCAGCAGCTTCCGGAATCAGCCCCAGCATTTT.

The chain recombines TRBV11-2 with TRBJ2-1; D is perhaps TRBD2 (5 bases). The germline V gene encodes CDR1 SGHAT and CDR2 FQNNGV. The CDR3 sequence is 14 residues long. Trimming pared 3 bases from V and 8 bases from J, leaving 14 bases between. DNA for the CDR3: TGTGCCAGCAGCTTCCTTACTAGTGGGTATGAGCAGTTCTTC. Protein: CASSFLTSGYEQFF.

This sequence joins TRBV6-5 and TRBJ1-4; the D is unclear. V was clipped by 0 bases and J by 4 bases, with 6 bases between them. The CDR3 is 14 residues long. CDR1 is MNHEY, CDR2 SVGAGI, per germline. CDR3 nucleotides: TGTGCCAGCAGTTACTCGACTAGTAATGAAAAACTGTTTTTT. Protein: CASSYSTSNEKLFF.

For this clone: The same CDR3 can be traced to other DNA sequences in this sample. The gene calls are TRBV4-1 and TRBJ2-7, with TRBD2 identical over 10 bases. V lost 4 bases to trimming and J lost 0 bases; unmatched junction nucleotides: 3. CDR3 size: 15 residues. Per germline, CDR1 MGHRA and CDR2 YSYEKL. The CDR3 loop is CASSPPSGSSYEQYF. CDR3 DNA: TGCGCCAGCAGCCCTCCTAGCGGGAGCTCCTACGAGCAGTACTTC.

This chain uses TRBV6-6 with TRBJ2-3; 13 bases are shared with TRBD2. The germline V gene encodes CDR1 MNHNY and CDR2 SVGAGI (reference sequence). The CDR3 has 15 amino acids. Trimming at V came to 2 bases and at J to 4 bases, leaving 0 bases not matched to a gene. This chain's CDR3 is CASSYTSGGADTQYF. In DNA, the CDR3 is TGTGCCAGCAGTTACACTAGCGGGGGGGCAGATACGCAGTATTTT.

The chain couples TRBV18 to TRBJ1-1; TRBD1 might be the D (5 bases). Germline CDR1 is KGHSH and CDR2 is LQKENI. The V and J ends lost 4 bases and 1 base respectively, with 10 bases between them. The CDR3 is 14 residues long. As DNA, the CDR3 is TGTGCCAGCTCACGACTGGGGCGGAACACTGAAGCTTTCTTT. It specifies CASSRLGRNTEAFF. Supplemented by reference TRBV18 and TRBJ1-1, the full variable domain reads NAGVMQNPRHLVRRRGQEARLRCSPMKGHSHVYWYRQLPEEGLKFMVYLQKENIIDESGMPKERFSAEFPKEGPSILRIQQVVRGDSAAYFCASSRLGRNTEAFFGQGTRLTVV.

In its sample, this clone was seen once. V usage is TRBV7-9 and J usage is TRBJ2-7; 11 bases are shared with TRBD1. The V and J ends lost 6 bases and 0 bases, in that order; junction bases with no gene match: 1. Germline CDR1 reads SEHNR; CDR2 reads FQNEAQ (reference sequence). The CDR3 runs 14 residues. The CDR3 nucleotides read TGTGCCAGCAGTGGACAGGGGGCCTCCTACGAGCAGTACTTC. This codes for CASSGQGASYEQYF. Filled out from reference TRBV7-9 and TRBJ2-7, the complete variable domain reads DTGVSQNPRHKITKRGQNVTFRCDPISEHNRLYWYRQTLGQGPEFLTYFQNEAQLEKSRLLSDRFSAERPKGSFSTLEIQRTEQGDSAMYLCASSGQGASYEQYFGPGTRLTVT.

Written as DNA, the CDR3 is TGTGCCAGCAGCCCAAGACACCAGGGGGCTGGCACAGATACGCAGTATTTT. This codes for CASSPRHQGAGTDTQYF. The chain has TRBV9 and TRBJ2-3; 8 positions match TRBD1. The germline CDR1 and CDR2 sequences are SGDLS and YYNGEE. V lost 4 bases, J lost 1 base, and 11 bases stayed unmatched. The CDR3 sequence is 17 residues long.

This chain connects TRBV5-1 to TRBJ2-7, with D tentatively TRBD1 (5 bases). Germline V gives CDR1 SGHRS, CDR2 YFSETQ. The CDR3 length is 14 residues. The V end lost 0 bases, the J end lost 2 bases, and 9 bases lay between the germline ends. CDR3 sequence reads: CASSLAGKAYEQYF. CDR3 nucleotides: TGCGCCAGCAGCTTGGCAGGGAAGGCCTACGAGCAGTACTTC.

This clone came up once. V gene TRBV6-1 combines with J gene TRBJ1-6, with D uncertain. Germline values: CDR1 MNHNS, CDR2 SASEGT. The CDR3 has 17 residues. V gave up 4 bases and J gave up 0 bases, with 13 bases separating them. CDR3 nucleotide sequence: TGTGCCAGCAGTGCCCCTGGGAGGAGCTCCTATAATTCACCCCTCCACTTT. Translating it yields CASSAPGRSSYNSPLHF.

The V and J genes are TRBV5-1 and TRBJ2-2, with D perhaps TRBD1 (7 bases). Trimming took off 9 bases at V and 0 bases at J, with 15 bases between the two ends. Germline V gene sequence: CDR1 SGHRS, CDR2 YFSETQ. The CDR3 extends over 15 amino acids. This chain's CDR3 is CATTTGTANTGELFF. The CDR3 DNA follows: TGCGCCACCACGACAGGGACTGCGAACACCGGGGAGCTGTTTTTT.

The chain couples TRBV5-4 to TRBJ2-5; the D gene is possibly TRBD2 (5 bases). The CDR3 is made up of 15 amino acids. CDR1 is SGHNT, CDR2 YYREEE, per germline (reference sequence). Trimming removed 0 bases at V and 2 bases at J, with 11 bases between. CDR3 nucleotides: TGTGCCAGCAGCTTGGGCGGGTCACAACAAGAGACCCAGTACTTC. It yields the protein CASSLGGSQQETQYF.

The V call is TRBV7-2, the J call TRBJ1-1; no reliable D call. The CDR3 has 13 residues. Trimming took 3 bases from V and 1 from J, leaving 6 bases between them. CDR1 is SGHTA, CDR2 FQGNSA, per germline. CDR3 loop: CASSFTANTEAFF. The CDR3 coding sequence is TGTGCCAGCAGCTTTACAGCGAACACTGAAGCTTTCTTT.

The J gene is TRBJ2-1, the V gene TRBV29-1; maybe TRBD1 (6 bases). V lost 4 bases, J lost 12 bases, and 13 bases lay in between. This CDR3 contains 11 residues. Germline V gene data show CDR1 as SQVTM and CDR2 as ANQGSEA. The CDR3 coding sequence is TGCAGCGTTGGCCCAGGGGAACGGCAGTTCTTC. This encodes CSVGPGERQFF.

The chain links TRBV2 to TRBJ2-1; D unclear. Looked up from germline, CDR1 is SNHLY and CDR2 is FYNNEI. The CDR3 is 12 amino acids. Trimming cost V 5 bases and J 11 bases, with 13 bases left between them. CDR3 sequence: CASSLDRPKQFF. In nucleotides, the CDR3 is TGTGCCAGCAGTCTAGACCGGCCAAAGCAGTTCTTC. The variable domain in full, with the rest retrieved from reference TRBV2 and TRBJ2-1, is EPEVTQTPSHQVTQMGQEVILRCVPISNHLYFYWYRQILGQKVEFLVSFYNNEISEKSEIFDDQFSVERPDGSNFTLKIRSTKLEDSAMYFCASSLDRPKQFFGPGTRLTVL.

This clone was seen more than once but under ten times. This chain connects TRBV29-1 to TRBJ1-1; no clear D gene. V dropped 3 bases and J dropped 5 bases, with 10 bases sitting between them. Germline loops: CDR1 SQVTM, CDR2 ANQGSEA. This CDR3 is built from 12 residues. CDR3 in amino acids: CSVDEAQTEAFF. In DNA, the CDR3 is TGCAGCGTTGATGAGGCCCAAACTGAAGCTTTCTTT. The entire variable domain, with the rest obtained from reference TRBV29-1 and TRBJ1-1, is as follows: SAVISQKPSRDICQRGTSLTIQCQVDSQVTMMFWYRQQPGQSLTLIATANQGSEATYESGFVIDKFPISRPNLTFSTLTVSNMSPEDSSIYLCSVDEAQTEAFFGQGTRLTVV.

V gene TRBV18 combines with J gene TRBJ1-2, with D possibly matching TRBD1 (6 bases). The V end was cut by 4 bases, the J end by 3 bases, with 12 bases between. Looked up from germline, CDR1 is KGHSH and CDR2 is LQKENI. CDR3 size: 14 residues. The CDR3 protein is CASSLSDRDYGYTF. In nucleotides, the CDR3 is TGTGCCAGCTCACTCTCGGACAGAGACTATGGCTACACCTTC.

On this clone: One junction end does not reproduce the germline sequence, and a read error may be involved. CDR3 coding DNA: TGTGCCAGCAGCCAAAAAAGGGACAGGGGCCAACAGACCCAGTACTTC. Amino acids: CASSQKRDRGQQTQYF. The chain recombines TRBV7-9 with TRBJ2-5; 10 bases line up with TRBD1. This CDR3 spans 16 amino acids. Germline loops: CDR1 SEHNR, CDR2 FQNEAQ (reference sequence).

The chain uses TRBV20-1 and TRBJ1-4, with D possibly matching TRBD1 (5 bases). In germline, CDR1 is DFQATT, CDR2 SNEGSKA (reference sequence). Trimming took 6 bases from V and 8 from J, leaving 10 bases between them. The CDR3 is 11 amino acids. The CDR3, as DNA: TGCAGTGCGGGGGGGGAAGAAAAACTGTTTTTT. This gives the protein CSAGGEEKLFF.

The V call is TRBV28, the J call TRBJ2-7, with 14 nucleotides matching TRBD2. Germline CDR1 and CDR2: MDHEN and SYDVKM. The ends lost 8 bases at V and 2 bases at J; junction bases unmatched: 11. The CDR3 spans 17 residues. The CDR3 region has the DNA TGTGCCAGCCGTCCGGGACTAGCGGGAGAGGTCGCCTACGAGCAGTACTTC. It is translated as CASRPGLAGEVAYEQYF.

The CDR3 protein is CASLPPGTSGGSSYNEQFF. As DNA, the CDR3 is TGTGCCAGCCTACCTCCTGGGACTAGCGGGGGTAGCTCCTACAATGAGCAGTTCTTC. This chain connects TRBV27 to TRBJ2-1, with 14 bases matching TRBD2. Germline V lookup: CDR1 MNHEY, CDR2 SMNVEV (reference sequence). The CDR3 consists of 19 residues. After removal of 8 bases from V and 0 bases from J, the junction contained 12 bases not matched to a gene.

The CDR3 loop reads CSVSRDTQYF. The CDR3 DNA sequence: TGCAGCGTCTCTAGAGATACGCAGTATTTT. This rearrangement joins TRBV29-1 to TRBJ2-3; no clear D gene. This CDR3 spans 10 amino acids. Germline CDR1 reads SQVTM; CDR2 reads ANQGSEA. V lost 6 bases to trimming and J lost 5 bases, with 6 bases between them.

The chain employs TRBV28 and TRBJ2-7; 7 bases map to TRBD2. Germline CDR1 and CDR2: MDHEN and SYDVKM. V lost 5 bases, J lost 5 bases, and 15 bases stayed unmatched. The CDR3 covers 16 residues. In nucleotides, the CDR3 is TGTGCCAGCAGTCCCCTTGAGGGAGGGCCCTCGAACGAGCAGTACTTC. This encodes CASSPLEGGPSNEQYF.

This chain connects TRBV7-2 to TRBJ1-1; D remains unclear. The CDR3 has 13 amino acids. The germline gives CDR1 SGHTA, CDR2 FQGNSA. V lost 2 bases and J lost 1, with 5 bases in between. As DNA, the CDR3 is TGTGCCAGCAGCTTAACAGAGAACACTGAAGCTTTCTTT. As protein: CASSLTENTEAFF.

Many counts were recorded for this clone. The CDR3, as DNA: TGTGCCAGCAGCTTGAGCGTGGTGGACTACGAGCAGTACTTC. This translates into CASSLSVVDYEQYF. This chain joins TRBV5-8 and TRBJ2-7; D uncertain. Germline V gene sequence: CDR1 SGHTS, CDR2 YDEGEE. The CDR3 contains 14 residues. The germline V and J ends were trimmed by 1 base and 3 bases, with 11 bases remaining between them. The full variable domain, with the rest looked up from reference TRBV5-8 and TRBJ2-7, is EAGVTQSPTHLIKTRGQQATLRCSPISGHTSVYWYQQALGLGLQFLLWYDEGEERNRGNFPPRFSGRQFPNYSSELNVNALELEDSALYLCASSLSVVDYEQYFGPGTRLTVT.

This clone came up once. The chain combines TRBV19 with TRBJ1-1; D perhaps matches TRBD1 (5 bases). The germline CDR1 and CDR2 sequences are LNHDA and SQIVND (reference sequence). The CDR3 has 13 amino acids. Deletions cut 10 bases from V and 4 bases from J, with 16 bases between. CDR3 in amino acids: CAIGPAGGTEAFF. DNA of the CDR3: TGTGCCATTGGACCGGCGGGGGGCACTGAAGCTTTCTTT. Supplemented by reference TRBV19 and TRBJ1-1, the full variable domain reads DGGITQSPKYLFRKEGQNVTLSCEQNLNHDAMYWYRQDPGQGLRLIYYSQIVNDFQKGDIAEGYSVSREKKESFPLTVTSAQKNPTAFYLCAIGPAGGTEAFFGQGTRLTVV.